Presented here are 13 T cell receptor beta chains from one specimen sequenced in a study of T cells after posttransplantation cyclophosphamide. TCRdb's copy holds only in-frame clones and misses some; the assay was immunoSEQ multiplex PCR. This sample carries 20,000 to 25,000 clones, none of them present only once. Sequenced input: PBMCs. The receptors here all came from a woman aged 55-69 years in good health, CMV-negative, and a related stem cell transplant donor.

There are many counts of this clone. The chain combines TRBV14 with TRBJ2-3; D possibly corresponds to TRBD2 (6 bases). Trimming took 4 bases from V and 1 from J, leaving 12 bases between them. CDR1 SGHDN and CDR2 FVKESK come from the germline V gene. The CDR3 has 15 residues. The CDR3: CASSPGVRGTDTQYF. The CDR3 region has the DNA TGTGCCAGCAGCCCGGGGGTCCGAGGCACAGATACGCAGTATTTT. Full variable domain (remainder filled in from reference TRBV14 and TRBJ2-3): EAGVTQFPSHSVIEKGQTVTLRCDPISGHDNLYWYRRVMGKEIKFLLHFVKESKQDESGMPNNRFLAERTGGTYSTLKVQPAELEDSGVYFCASSPGVRGTDTQYFGPGTRLTVL.

This clone was recorded many times. The chain recombines TRBV11-2 with TRBJ2-1; D unclear. Trimming stripped 2 bases from V and 0 bases from J, with 8 bases between. There are 15 residues in the CDR3. Germline V lookup: CDR1 SGHAT, CDR2 FQNNGV. CDR3 sequence: CASSLFRSSYNEQFF. For the CDR3, the DNA is TGTGCCAGCAGCTTATTCCGTAGCTCCTACAATGAGCAGTTCTTC. Supplemented by reference TRBV11-2 and TRBJ2-1, the full variable domain reads EAGVAQSPRYKIIEKRQSVAFWCNPISGHATLYWYQQILGQGPKLLIQFQNNGVVDDSQLPKDRFSAERLKGVDSTLKIQPAKLEDSAVYLCASSLFRSSYNEQFFGPGTRLTVL.

This clone came up many times. This chain joins TRBV7-2 and TRBJ2-5; 8 nucleotides agree with TRBD2. The CDR3 extends over 17 amino acids. From germline, CDR1 is SGHTA and CDR2 FQGNSA. J gave up 5 bases and V 4 bases, and 15 bases lay outside the gene matches. The CDR3 coding sequence is TGTGCCAGCAGCTCTAGCGGAGCGGGAGTGGGCGGGGAGACCCAGTACTTC. Its translation: CASSSSGAGVGGETQYF.

There are many counts of this clone. CDR3 sequence (DNA): TGCAGCGTTGAAGGGGACAGCGCTTGGGATGAGCAGTTCTTC. It codes for CSVEGDSAWDEQFF. The chain employs TRBV29-1 and TRBJ2-1; 7 positions match TRBD1. The CDR3 spans 14 residues. Looked up from germline, CDR1 is SQVTM and CDR2 is ANQGSEA. V was pared by 1 base and J by 8 bases, with 8 bases of the junction left unmatched.

This clone was counted many times. The gene calls are TRBV2 and TRBJ1-1; D unresolved. Germline-derived CDR1 and CDR2 are SNHLY and FYNNEI. Trimming left V 5 bases short and J 4 bases short, with 8 bases between. This CDR3 is built from 12 residues. This chain's CDR3 is CASSSRGTEAFF. Written as DNA, the CDR3 is TGTGCCAGCAGTAGCCGTGGCACTGAAGCTTTCTTT.

This clone was recorded many times. This sequence joins TRBV4-3 and TRBJ1-6; D may be TRBD1 (6 bases). The germline V gene encodes CDR1 LGHNA and CDR2 YSLEER. The V gene lost 1 base and the J gene lost 11 bases, with 9 bases spanning the gap. The CDR3 length is 13 residues. Here the CDR3 reads CASSQGEGAPLHF. The CDR3 DNA reads as TGCGCCAGCAGCCAAGGAGAGGGGGCACCCCTCCACTTT.

Ten or more counts support this clone. This chain joins TRBV10-3 and TRBJ1-1; TRBD1 is a possible D gene (5 bases). The CDR3 length is 13 residues. CDR1 is ENHRY and CDR2 is SYGVKD in the germline V gene. Deletions cut 6 bases from V and 3 bases from J, with 11 bases between. In nucleotides, the CDR3 is TGTGCCATCAGGGGGCCTGGGGACACTGAAGCTTTCTTT. Translated, it gives CAIRGPGDTEAFF.

In this sample, this clone turned up many times. The chain couples TRBV4-2 to TRBJ2-1; D possibly corresponds to TRBD1 (6 bases). Trimming shortened V by 1 base and J by 6 bases, and 25 bases separated the two germline ends. In germline, CDR1 is LGHNA, CDR2 YNFKEQ. The CDR3 runs 19 residues. CDR3 bases: TGTGCCAGCAGCCAAGGCTTCTTCAGGGGAGCTTCGCTGGTCAATGAGCAGTTCTTC. This gives the protein CASSQGFFRGASLVNEQFF.

The table lists this clone with many counts. This chain connects TRBV7-9 to TRBJ2-3; a possible D gene is TRBD2 (5 bases). CDR3 length equals 15 residues. Germline V gene lookup returns CDR1 SEHNR and CDR2 FQNEAQ (reference sequence). V lost 3 bases and J lost 2, with 12 bases in between. The CDR3 loop is CASSLIRGPTDTQYF. CDR3 coding DNA: TGTGCCAGCAGCTTGATCCGGGGTCCCACAGATACGCAGTATTTT.

This clone showed up many times. V and J are TRBV2 and TRBJ1-3; 7 bases are shared with TRBD1. Germline V gene data show CDR1 as SNHLY and CDR2 as FYNNEI. V was clipped by 0 bases and J by 6 bases; unmatched bases: 5. This CDR3 has 15 amino acids. This CDR3 reads CASSEARQGENTIYF. The CDR3 coding sequence is TGTGCCAGCAGTGAAGCCAGACAGGGTGAAAACACCATATATTTT.

At least ten counts were recorded for this clone. V is TRBV19 and J is TRBJ2-6; 12 bases agree with TRBD1. The length of the CDR3 is 18 residues. The trim removed 4 bases at V and 3 bases at J, leaving 7 bases unmatched. Germline V gene lookup returns CDR1 LNHDA and CDR2 SQIVND (reference sequence). In nucleotides, the CDR3 is TGTGCCAGTAGTACTCCGGGACAGGGGGCGGGTGGGGCCAACGTCCTGACTTTC. Its translation: CASSTPGQGAGGANVLTF.

This clone was detected many times. The chain recombines TRBV28 with TRBJ2-2, with 9 bases lining up with TRBD1. The V segment lost 7 bases and the J segment 7 bases; nucleotides outside the gene matches: 13. The germline gives CDR1 MDHEN, CDR2 SYDVKM. The length of the CDR3 is 16 residues. The CDR3 DNA is TGTGCCAGCACTCTGAGAAGGACAGGGGTTGTCGGGGAGCTGTTTTTT. It specifies CASTLRRTGVVGELFF.

This clone was counted many times. The CDR3 spells CASSPLELSDTGWSTEAFF. The CDR3 DNA follows: TGCGCCAGCAGCCCCCTAGAGCTGTCGGACACCGGGTGGAGCACTGAAGCTTTCTTT. The V and J genes are TRBV5-1 and TRBJ1-1; tentative D call: TRBD1 (5 bases). The CDR3 loop spans 19 amino acids. V lost 4 bases, J lost 4 bases, and 29 bases lay in between. Germline CDR1 is SGHRS and CDR2 is YFSETQ.